This record looks at one T cell receptor beta chain sequence and its context. This specimen belongs to a study of shared clonotypes between healthy human individuals. The genomic DNA of each subset was split evenly across several immunoSEQ plates. The assay was immunoSEQ multiplex PCR, and TCRdb's table has in-frame clones only and misses some. The table lists about 870,000 clones, about 92% of them singletons, with around 24% in the top ten. CD45RO-negative, CCR7-selected cells formed the naive CD8 fraction, which excluded terminally differentiated effector memory CD45RA+ cells. The ends were cut back, 1 base at V and 0 bases at J, with 12 bases in the middle. This CDR3 region has 16 residues. Germline CDR1 SGHRS, CDR2 YFSETQ.

The sequenced sample consisted of naive CD8+ T cells sorted from blood. The receptor's source is a man aged 25 to 40 in good health. The V call is TRBV5-1, the J call TRBJ2-3, with D hard to call. CDR3 sequence: CASSLLVPGSTDTQYF. For the CDR3, the DNA is TGCGCCAGCAGCTTGCTTGTCCCTGGAAGCACAGATACGCAGTATTTT.